A selection of T cell receptor beta chains follows, all from one sample in a study of blood T cell repertoires in COVID-19. Produced via immunoSEQ multiplex PCR; TCRdb's table is partial and in-frame only. The sample records about 150,000 clones, approximately 84% being singletons. The material sequenced was peripheral blood. The receptors here all came from a man in his 70s with active or convalescent COVID-19. Each CDR3 is given with its conserved first and last residue.

CDR3	V	J
CASSPVQEGGYTF	TRBV18	TRBJ1-2
CASSIVTGRHSGNTIYF	TRBV19	TRBJ1-3
CASSIRAGPPTDTQYF	TRBV7-9	TRBJ2-3
CASSPLQGLVTGELFF	TRBV3-1/TRBV3-2	TRBJ2-2
CASSLNNVNEQFF	TRBV28	TRBJ2-1
CASSPQDSQTNYGYTF	TRBV9	TRBJ1-2
CASSVISSGNTIYF	TRBV9	TRBJ1-3
CATSGAGGALYEQYF	TRBV15	TRBJ2-7
CASSSSGGLTQYF	TRBV6-4	TRBJ2-3
CSVEVGRWTEAFF	TRBV29-1	TRBJ1-1
CASVETGAGGYTF	TRBV12-3/TRBV12-4	TRBJ1-2
CASSVGLAADNEQFF	TRBV9	TRBJ2-1
CASSLEANTEAFF	TRBV11-3	TRBJ1-1
CASSVEGNQPQHF	TRBV2	TRBJ1-5
CSVPLRQIYNEQFF	TRBV29-1	TRBJ2-1
CASSPPAGDTEAFF	TRBV18	TRBJ1-1
CASSPRGQGAESPLHF	TRBV7-3	TRBJ1-6
CASSMAGPGNQPQHF	TRBV19	TRBJ1-5
CASSIGTGDNYGYTF	TRBV9	TRBJ1-2
CASSGRSGDTQYF	TRBV2	TRBJ2-3
CATSDPRTGHQPQHF	TRBV24-1	TRBJ1-5
CASSHGRIGNTIYF	TRBV7-2	TRBJ1-3
CASSPPKGGRTEAFF	TRBV18	TRBJ1-1
CASSPPGHNTGELFF	TRBV18	TRBJ2-2
CASSPQAGSYTEAFF	TRBV7-2	TRBJ1-1
CASSQLTGLLDF	TRBV2	TRBJ2-7
CASSVGPGGPGNEQFF	TRBV9	TRBJ2-1
CASSLGGAGGNQPQHF	TRBV5-1	TRBJ1-5
CSVEEFVLAGGGETQYF	TRBV29-1	TRBJ2-5
CASSLWEGGEPQHF	TRBV28	TRBJ1-5
CASSLIQGADTGELFF	TRBV5-1	TRBJ2-2
CASSISGSSYEQYF	TRBV28	TRBJ2-7
CASSQEASEYNEQFF	TRBV4-3	TRBJ2-1
CATEDRNTEAFF	TRBV6-5	TRBJ1-1
CASSLAQAGNEQFF	TRBV7-7	TRBJ2-1
CASSPPRGRTEAFF	TRBV28	TRBJ1-1
CASSLERLATNNEQFF	TRBV5-1	TRBJ2-1
CASSTGQGQETQYF	TRBV2	TRBJ2-5
CASSSRGDNSPLHF	TRBV5-1	TRBJ1-6
CASRKTPGIGYTF	TRBV12-3/TRBV12-4	TRBJ1-2
CASSPGTGGNQPQHF	TRBV6-4	TRBJ1-5
CASSEIDRDDSPLHF	TRBV25-1	TRBJ1-6
CASRSIENQPQHF	TRBV2	TRBJ1-5
CASSLARWQGDTLTEQYF	TRBV5-1	TRBJ2-7
CASSPQETGQGGREKLFF	TRBV18	TRBJ1-4
CASRSDTNYGYTF	TRBV12-3/TRBV12-4	TRBJ1-2
CASSSVSYEQYF	TRBV28	TRBJ2-7
CASSRRTGADEQYF	TRBV7-2	TRBJ2-7